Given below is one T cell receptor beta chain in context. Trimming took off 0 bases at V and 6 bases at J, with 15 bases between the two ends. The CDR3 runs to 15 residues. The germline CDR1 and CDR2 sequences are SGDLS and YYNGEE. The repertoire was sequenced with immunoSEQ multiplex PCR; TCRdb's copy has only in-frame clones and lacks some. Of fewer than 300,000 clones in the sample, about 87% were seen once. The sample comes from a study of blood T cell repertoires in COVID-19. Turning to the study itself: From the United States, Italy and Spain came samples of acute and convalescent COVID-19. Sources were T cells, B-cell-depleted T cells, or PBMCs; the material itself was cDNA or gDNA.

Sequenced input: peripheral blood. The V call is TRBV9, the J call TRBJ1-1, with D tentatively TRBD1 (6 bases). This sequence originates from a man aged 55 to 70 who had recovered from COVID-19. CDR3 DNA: TGTGCCAGCAGCGTAGTGCAGGCAGGGGCCGCTGAAGCTTTCTTT. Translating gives CASSVVQAGAAEAFF.